One sample yielded the 31 T cell receptor beta chains listed below, sequenced in a study of radiation and T cells in renal cell carcinoma. TCRdb's table, derived via immunoSEQ multiplex PCR, lists solely in-frame clones and lacks some. The sample has about 130,000 clones; around 81% are singletons. The time point here: blood 2 weeks post-SBRT. Treatment noted: 15 Gy SBRT to primary tumor, nephrectomy 4 weeks later. Sequencing used blood, obtained from a patient whose treatment included radiotherapy and nephrectomy. All receptors derive from a man in his fifties with renal cell carcinoma.

The genes are TRBV5-1 and TRBJ1-4; maybe TRBD1 (5 bases). CDR1 SGHRS and CDR2 YFSETQ come from the germline V gene. The CDR3 extends over 14 amino acids. V shed 1 base and J shed 1 base, with 5 bases lying between them. The CDR3 DNA follows: TGCGCCAGCAGCTTGACAGGAACTAATGAAAAACTGTTTTTT. Encoded protein: CASSLTGTNEKLFF. The complete variable domain, with remaining parts taken from reference TRBV5-1 and TRBJ1-4, reads KAGVTQTPRYLIKTRGQQVTLSCSPISGHRSVSWYQQTPGQGLQFLFEYFSETQRNKGNFPGRFSGRQFSNSRSEMNVSTLELGDSALYLCASSLTGTNEKLFFGSGTQLSVL.

The chain carries TRBV2 and TRBJ2-1, with D possibly being TRBD2 (5 bases). Trimming stripped 5 bases from V and 0 bases from J, with 14 bases between. CDR3 length equals 16 residues. Germline-derived CDR1 and CDR2 are SNHLY and FYNNEI. The CDR3 sequence is CASSTKAVSSYNEQFF. CDR3 nucleotide sequence: TGTGCCAGCAGTACCAAAGCGGTGAGCTCCTACAATGAGCAGTTCTTC.

The rearrangement uses TRBV6-6 and TRBJ2-3, with a possible D match to TRBD2 (7 bases). CDR1 and CDR2 from the germline V gene are MNHNY and SVGAGI (reference sequence). With 7 bases removed from V and 4 bases from J, the gap between germline ends came to 12 bases. The CDR3 sequence is 13 residues long. The CDR3 DNA follows: TGTGCCAGCAAGGGGGGGGTCCCAGATACGCAGTATTTT. This codes for CASKGGVPDTQYF.

CDR3 nucleotide sequence: TGTGCCAGCAGCTCAAGCCGGGACATGTTGTTTTTT. This encodes CASSSSRDMLFF. The V and J genes are TRBV11-2 and TRBJ1-4; a weak D match, TRBD1 (6 bases). V lost 4 bases to trimming and J lost 15 bases, with 15 bases between them. CDR3 length: 12 amino acids. Germline-derived CDR1 and CDR2 are SGHAT and FQNNGV.

The chain joins TRBV4-1 to TRBJ1-5; 7 bases fit TRBD1. The CDR3 spans 17 residues. Germline V gene lookup returns CDR1 MGHRA and CDR2 YSYEKL. V shed 3 bases and J 0 bases; nucleotides not matched to a gene: 8. CDR3 nucleotide sequence: TGCGCCAGCAGCCAGACACCGGGACAGACTAGCAATCAGCCCCAGCATTTT. Protein sequence: CASSQTPGQTSNQPQHF.

The V gene is TRBV5-1, the J gene TRBJ2-7; D gene uncertain. The CDR3 contains 12 residues. V dropped 4 bases and J dropped 6 bases, with 11 bases sitting between them. CDR1 and CDR2 from the germline V gene are SGHRS and YFSETQ. CDR3 sequence: CASSPAGFEQYF. CDR3 nucleotides: TGCGCCAGCAGCCCCGCTGGGTTCGAGCAGTACTTC.

Comments on this clone: A read error may be the cause here, since a much bigger clone is one base away. V and J are TRBV9 and TRBJ1-5; 10 positions match TRBD1. CDR1 is SGDLS and CDR2 is YYNGEE in the germline V gene. V was pared by 4 bases and J by 5 bases, with 3 bases of the junction left unmatched. The CDR3 covers 14 residues. The chain's CDR3 is CASSPGQGDQPQHF. The CDR3 region has the DNA TGTGCCAGCAGCCCCGGACAGGGGGATCAGCCCCAGCATTTT.

This rearrangement joins TRBV11-2 to TRBJ1-3; weak D call: TRBD1 (5 bases). V dropped 5 bases and J dropped 0 bases, with 14 bases sitting between them. The CDR3 spans 16 residues. CDR1 and CDR2 from the germline V gene are SGHAT and FQNNGV. In DNA, the CDR3 is TGTGCCAGCAGCGAGAGGGACCCTCGCTCTGGAAACACCATATATTTT. Translated, it gives CASSERDPRSGNTIYF.

The CDR3 sequence: CASSPGRSTKNIQYF. In DNA, the CDR3 is TGTGCCAGCAGTCCGGGACGGTCGACGAAAAACATTCAGTACTTC. This chain links TRBV6-6 with TRBJ2-4, with D possibly being TRBD1 or TRBD2 (5 bases each). This CDR3 has 15 residues. The V end was cut by 5 bases, the J end by 4 bases, with 15 bases between. Germline V gives CDR1 MNHNY, CDR2 SVGAGI (reference sequence).

The table lists this clone with a count of one. The chain recombines TRBV15 with TRBJ2-2, with D tentatively TRBD2 (6 bases). Germline lookup yields CDR1 LNHNV and CDR2 YYDKDF (reference sequence). The CDR3 totals 14 residues. V was pared by 4 bases and J by 6 bases, with 12 bases between. CDR3 DNA sequence: TGTGCCACCAGCACCCCAGCGGGTGCCGGGGAGCTGTTTTTT. Protein product: CATSTPAGAGELFF.

The chain links TRBV28 to TRBJ1-1, with a possible D match to TRBD1 (6 bases). V lost 6 bases, J lost 3 bases, and 20 bases lay in between. The CDR3 consists of 16 residues. CDR1 is MDHEN, CDR2 SYDVKM, per germline. The CDR3 region is CASSSQGRGAHTEAFF. In DNA form, the CDR3 reads TGTGCCAGCAGCTCCCAGGGCAGGGGAGCGCACACTGAAGCTTTCTTT.

The V gene is TRBV18, the J gene TRBJ1-4; D is ambiguous. Trimming removed 6 bases at V and 6 bases at J, with 11 bases between. Germline CDR1 KGHSH, CDR2 LQKENI. The CDR3 sequence is 13 residues long. The CDR3: CASSRASDEKLFF. The CDR3 coding sequence is TGTGCCAGCTCGCGGGCGTCGGATGAAAAACTGTTTTTT.

The V gene is TRBV5-4, the J gene TRBJ2-1; no definite D call. Germline CDR1 and CDR2: SGHNT and YYREEE (reference sequence). The CDR3 is 14 amino acids. V lost 2 bases to trimming and J lost 3 bases, with 9 bases between them. CDR3 protein: CASSLGTVYNEQFF. The CDR3 bases are TGTGCCAGCAGCTTAGGTACAGTCTACAATGAGCAGTTCTTC. Full variable domain (remainder filled in from reference TRBV5-4 and TRBJ2-1): ETGVTQSPTHLIKTRGQQVTLRCSSQSGHNTVSWYQQALGQGPQFIFQYYREEENGRGNFPPRFSGLQFPNYSSELNVNALELDDSALYLCASSLGTVYNEQFFGPGTRLTVL.

The sample holds a few counts of this clone. The rearrangement joins TRBV4-1 to TRBJ1-1, with D perhaps matching TRBD1 (6 bases). CDR3 length: 19 residues. V was trimmed by 0 bases and J by 0 bases, leaving 20 bases between them. Germline CDR1 is MGHRA and CDR2 is YSYEKL. The CDR3 loop reads CASSQDQSLAGAMNTEAFF. CDR3 sequence (DNA): TGCGCCAGCAGCCAAGATCAATCGTTGGCAGGGGCGATGAACACTGAAGCTTTCTTT.

This clone was recorded a few times. This chain's CDR3 is CASRPGQERSPQHF. In DNA form, the CDR3 reads TGCGCCAGCAGGCCGGGACAGGAACGTTCCCCCCAGCATTTT. The rearrangement links TRBV5-1 to TRBJ1-5; TRBD1 aligns across 8 bases. J was trimmed by 10 bases and V by 5 bases; bases with no gene match: 11. Germline V gene data show CDR1 as SGHRS and CDR2 as YFSETQ. The CDR3 totals 14 residues.

V usage is TRBV29-1 and J usage is TRBJ1-6; TRBD1 matches 8 bases. Germline V gene data show CDR1 as SQVTM and CDR2 as ANQGSEA. V dropped 7 bases and J dropped 6; count of bases not matched to a gene: 8. The CDR3 covers 14 residues. CDR3 in amino acids: CSAKETGANSPLHF. In DNA, the CDR3 is TGCAGCGCCAAAGAGACAGGGGCTAATTCACCCCTCCACTTT.

In its sample, this clone ranks as medium-sized. V gene TRBV25-1 combines with J gene TRBJ1-1; a weak D match, TRBD1 (5 bases). CDR3 length: 14 residues. V was clipped by 3 bases and J by 3 bases, with 11 bases between them. The germline gives CDR1 MGHDK, CDR2 SYGVNS. CDR3 amino acids: CASSDGGVDTEAFF. The DNA of the CDR3 is TGTGCCAGCAGTGATGGGGGGGTGGACACTGAAGCTTTCTTT.

This clone was seen a handful of times. V usage is TRBV5-4 and J usage is TRBJ2-7, with a weak D call TRBD2 (6 bases). The CDR3 extends over 12 amino acids. V lost 4 bases and J lost 6, with 11 bases in between. Germline V lookup: CDR1 SGHNT, CDR2 YYREEE (reference sequence). This chain's CDR3 is CASSGLGGEQYF. The CDR3 region has the DNA TGTGCCAGCAGCGGGTTGGGAGGCGAGCAGTACTTC.

J is TRBJ1-2 and V is TRBV5-5; 8 bases map to TRBD1. Germline V gene data show CDR1 as SGHKS and CDR2 as YYEKEE (reference sequence). Germline trimming cut 3 bases from V and 0 bases from J; bases unmatched to any gene: 1. CDR3 length: 14 residues. In nucleotides, the CDR3 is TGTGCCAGCAGCTGGACAGGGACTAACTATGGCTACACCTTC. Encoded protein: CASSWTGTNYGYTF.

The chain uses TRBV29-1 and TRBJ1-2; tentative D call: TRBD1 (5 bases). Per germline, CDR1 SQVTM and CDR2 ANQGSEA. Between the trimmed V and J ends, which lost 6 bases and 7 bases, there was a span of 15 bases. The CDR3 consists of 12 residues. CDR3 DNA: TGCAGCGTCCCCCGGGTAGGGGTTGGCTACACCTTC. Its translation is CSVPRVGVGYTF.

For the CDR3, the DNA is TGTGCCAGCAGCGTCACTAGCGGCACAGATACGCAGTATTTT. Translated: CASSVTSGTDTQYF. V usage is TRBV6-1 and J usage is TRBJ2-3; 7 bases fit TRBD2. After removal of 6 bases from V and 1 base from J, the junction contained 4 bases not matched to a gene. CDR3 length equals 14 residues. Germline V gene lookup returns CDR1 MNHNS and CDR2 SASEGT.

V gene TRBV5-1 combines with J gene TRBJ1-2, with TRBD1 matching 8 bases. Germline V lookup: CDR1 SGHRS, CDR2 YFSETQ. CDR3 length equals 16 residues. J gave up 3 bases and V 5 bases, and 12 bases lay outside the gene matches. CDR3 bases: TGCGCCAGCAGGGAGAGGACAGGGCAATTGGACTATGGCTACACCTTC. Translated, it gives CASRERTGQLDYGYTF.

This chain joins TRBV27 and TRBJ1-2; possibly TRBD1 for D (5 bases). The CDR3 length is 14 residues. V was cut by 6 bases and J by 6 bases, with 17 bases left in between. The V gene's germline CDR1 is MNHEY and CDR2 SMNVEV (reference sequence). CDR3 sequence (DNA): TGTGCCAGCAGCACTAGACAGAAGTTGGATGGCTACACCTTC. Its translation is CASSTRQKLDGYTF.

This chain links TRBV5-5 with TRBJ1-2; 7 bases align to TRBD1. The V and J ends lost 2 bases and 2 bases, in that order; junction bases with no gene match: 0. The CDR3 spans 13 residues. Germline V gene data show CDR1 as SGHKS and CDR2 as YYEKEE (reference sequence). This CDR3 is CASSLQGNYGYTF. The CDR3 DNA is TGTGCCAGCAGCTTACAGGGGAACTATGGCTACACCTTC.

The rearrangement links TRBV19 to TRBJ1-6, with TRBD1 matching 7 bases. V gave up 9 bases and J gave up 9 bases; unmatched junction bases: 17. The CDR3 runs 16 residues. Germline CDR1 is LNHDA and CDR2 is SQIVND (reference sequence). CDR3 DNA sequence: TGTGCCAGCACCAGGGAGGGGGCGTCGATTGTTTCACCCCTCCACTTT. Its translation is CASTREGASIVSPLHF.

The CDR3 reads CAIEPRNTYEQYF. As DNA, the CDR3 is TGTGCAATCGAGCCCCGGAACACCTACGAGCAGTACTTC. V and J are TRBV6-1 and TRBJ2-7; no firm D call. The CDR3 length is 13 residues. The germline gives CDR1 MNHNS, CDR2 SASEGT.

V and J are TRBV29-1 and TRBJ2-1; TRBD2 matches at 12 bases. This CDR3 spans 19 amino acids. CDR1 and CDR2 (germline): SQVTM, ANQGSEA. V lost 1 base, J lost 0 bases, and 10 bases stayed unmatched. The CDR3 here is CSVEGGLAGTTPSYNEQFF. Written as DNA, the CDR3 is TGCAGCGTTGAAGGCGGACTAGCGGGAACTACCCCCTCCTACAATGAGCAGTTCTTC.

This rearrangement joins TRBV2 to TRBJ2-5; TRBD1 matches at 10 bases. The germline V gene has CDR1 SNHLY and CDR2 FYNNEI. The J segment lost 5 bases and the V segment lost 6 bases, leaving 3 bases of the junction unmatched. CDR3 length equals 13 residues. The CDR3 spells CASRGTGAETQYF. The CDR3 bases are TGTGCCAGCAGGGGGACAGGGGCCGAGACCCAGTACTTC.

CDR3 in DNA: TGTGCCACCAGCTCTTCCGGGCTGATGAACACTGAAGCTTTCTTT. Protein sequence: CATSSSGLMNTEAFF. The gene calls are TRBV15 and TRBJ1-1; no clear D gene. V was pared by 5 bases and J by 0 bases, with 13 bases between. Germline CDR1 LNHNV, CDR2 YYDKDF (reference sequence). The CDR3 covers 15 residues.

The chain is built from TRBV5-8 and TRBJ1-1; 7 bases map to TRBD1. The V segment lost 9 bases and the J segment 1 base; nucleotides outside the gene matches: 9. Germline loops: CDR1 SGHTS, CDR2 YDEGEE. CDR3 length: 14 residues. CDR3 coding DNA: TGTGCCACCCTAGACAGGGCAGGGAACACTGAAGCTTTCTTT. This translates into CATLDRAGNTEAFF.

This clone was observed once. The chain is built from TRBV7-8 and TRBJ1-4, with TRBD1 matching 7 bases. The CDR3 runs to 16 residues. Germline CDR1 SGHVS, CDR2 FQNEAQ. V dropped 10 bases and J dropped 2; count of bases not matched to a gene: 13. The DNA of the CDR3 is TGTGCCACCGCTCAGGGGGGGCGAGAGACTAATGAAAAACTGTTTTTT. Translating it yields CATAQGGRETNEKLFF.